Below, 32 T cell receptor beta chains from the same sample are listed, as sequenced in a study of early T cells in non-severe SARS-CoV-2 infection. TCRdb recomputed calls from the 5' RACE reads with MiXCR, one row per CDR3 protein. The profile shows more than 20,000 distinct CDR3 sequences, roughly 4.2% of them singletons. Input material: whole blood. The receptors come from an adult who was a healthcare worker with PCR-confirmed SARS-CoV-2 infection or an uninfected control (not recorded which).

This clonotype was seen at least ten times. V usage is TRBV29-1 and J usage is TRBJ1-2, with TRBD1 identical over 7 bases. This CDR3 contains 13 residues. Unmatched junction bases numbered 7, after V lost 4 bases and J lost 5 bases. Germline loops: CDR1 SQVTM, CDR2 ANQGSEA. The CDR3 is CSVGTGTVYGYTF. In nucleotides, the CDR3 is TGCAGCGTTGGGACTGGGACAGTGTATGGCTACACCTTC.

Ten or more counts support this clonotype. The junction differs from germline at one of its ends, possibly a read error. The chain employs TRBV7-7 and TRBJ2-1; 7 bases align to TRBD2. CDR1 is SSHAT, CDR2 FNYEAQ, per germline (reference sequence). CDR3 length: 18 amino acids. The CDR3 DNA follows: TGTGCTAGCAGCTCCCGCGCGCACACGGGAGGCGGTGGAAATGAGCAGTTCTTC. This encodes CASSSRAHTGGGGNEQFF.

This clonotype was seen ten or more times. V usage is TRBV30 and J usage is TRBJ1-1, with unresolved D. CDR1 and CDR2 (germline): GTSNPN, SVGIG (reference sequence). This CDR3 spans 13 amino acids. V lost 0 bases and J 2 bases, leaving 7 bases between the germline ends. The CDR3 DNA reads TGTGCCTGGAGTGTAGGTGTAAACACTGAAGCTTTCTTT. The encoded protein is CAWSVGVNTEAFF.

There are a few counts of this clonotype. V is TRBV7-3 and J is TRBJ2-1; the D is unclear. Deletions cut 2 bases from V and 8 bases from J, with 10 bases between. Germline CDR1 reads SGHTA; CDR2 reads FQGTGA. The CDR3 is 13 residues long. The CDR3 is CASSLSWVDEQFF. The CDR3 nucleotides are TGTGCCAGCAGCTTATCCTGGGTGGATGAGCAGTTCTTC.

The genes are TRBV29-1 and TRBJ2-1; TRBD2 matches at 11 bases. V lost 3 bases to trimming and J lost 4 bases; unmatched junction nucleotides: 5. Germline V gene data show CDR1 as SQVTM and CDR2 as ANQGSEA. The CDR3 totals 15 residues. CDR3 sequence (DNA): TGCAGCGTTGAGGCCCTAGCGGGAGGTTACAATGAGCAGTTCTTC. Protein product: CSVEALAGGYNEQFF.

The sample holds many counts of this clonotype. The chain employs TRBV5-1 and TRBJ1-1; no firm D call. Germline CDR1 reads SGHRS; CDR2 reads YFSETQ. V gave up 1 base and J gave up 3 bases, with 10 bases separating them. The CDR3 runs 14 residues. CDR3 sequence reads: CASSLLGFHTEAFF. CDR3 coding DNA: TGCGCCAGCAGCTTGTTGGGTTTCCACACTGAAGCTTTCTTT.

Sample share makes this clonotype medium-sized (0.01 to 0.1%). The genes are TRBV7-6 and TRBJ2-1, with 13 bases fitting TRBD2. CDR1 is SGHVS and CDR2 is FNYEAQ in the germline V gene. The CDR3 totals 16 residues. V shed 5 bases, J shed 6 bases, and the junction held 7 bases outside the gene matches. Here the CDR3 reads CASSPSGLAGANEQFF. CDR3 nucleotides: TGTGCCAGCAGCCCCTCCGGACTAGCGGGAGCCAATGAGCAGTTCTTC.

The genes are TRBV29-1 and TRBJ2-7, with D perhaps given as TRBD1 or TRBD2 (6 bases each). The CDR3 consists of 14 residues. The germline gives CDR1 SQVTM, CDR2 ANQGSEA. Trimming took 6 bases from V and 6 from J, leaving 21 bases between them. The CDR3 bases are TGCAGCGTCCTCTCGGTGACGGGGGCCTGCGAGCAGTACTTC. Its translation is CSVLSVTGACEQYF.

The chain couples TRBV12-3 or TRBV12-4 to TRBJ2-3; 10 bases fit TRBD2. Trimming at V came to 5 bases and at J to 5 bases, leaving 7 bases not matched to a gene. The CDR3 contains 15 residues. The CDR3: CASSQLAGNKDTQYF. The CDR3 coding sequence is TGTGCCAGCAGTCAACTAGCGGGAAACAAAGATACGCAGTATTTT.

This clonotype was counted at least ten times. The V and J genes are TRBV6-6 and TRBJ2-3; no clear D. Germline V gene lookup returns CDR1 MNHNY and CDR2 SVGAGI (reference sequence). The CDR3 contains 12 residues. The ends were cut back, 3 bases at V and 6 bases at J, with 7 bases in the middle. The CDR3: CASSYWADTQYF. CDR3 coding DNA: TGTGCCAGCAGTTATTGGGCGGATACGCAGTATTTT.

This clonotype showed up just a few times. The chain recombines TRBV9 with TRBJ2-1; 9 positions match TRBD1. V lost 2 bases, J lost 8 bases, and 5 bases stayed unmatched. The germline CDR1 and CDR2 sequences are SGDLS and YYNGEE. The CDR3 totals 14 residues. CDR3 nucleotides: TGTGCCAGCAGCGTCTCGACAGGGGGGTATGAGCAGTTCTTC. It is translated as CASSVSTGGYEQFF.

This clonotype showed up many times. V and J are TRBV27 and TRBJ2-7, with TRBD2 matching over 13 bases. The germline gives CDR1 MNHEY, CDR2 SMNVEV (reference sequence). The CDR3 consists of 15 residues. J was trimmed by 2 bases and V by 3 bases; bases with no gene match: 1. The CDR3 region has the DNA TGTGCCAGCAGTTTCGGGACTAGCGGGGCCTACGAGCAGTACTTC. This sequence encodes CASSFGTSGAYEQYF.

This clonotype showed up just once. Lacking the conserved final phenylalanine or tryptophan, this CDR3 likely reflects a read error. The chain carries TRBV3-1 and TRBJ2-3, with TRBD2 matching over 8 bases. V dropped 2 bases and J dropped 2; count of bases not matched to a gene: 3. The CDR3 has 15 amino acids. Germline V gives CDR1 LGHDT, CDR2 YNNKEL (reference sequence). In DNA form, the CDR3 reads TGTGCCAGCAGCCAAAGCGGGGGCCTCACAGATACGCAGTATTTA. Its protein is CASSQSGGLTDTQYL.

This clonotype was recorded many times. This chain uses TRBV7-2 with TRBJ2-7, with D possibly being TRBD2 (5 bases). The CDR3 length is 15 residues. The V and J ends lost 1 base and 2 bases respectively, with 12 bases between them. The germline V gene encodes CDR1 SGHTA and CDR2 FQGNSA. CDR3: CASSLVSGLTYEQYF. CDR3 nucleotide sequence: TGTGCCAGCAGCTTAGTAAGCGGCCTTACCTACGAGCAGTACTTC.

This clonotype was recorded many times. The rearrangement links TRBV5-1 to TRBJ2-7; D not certain. The V and J ends lost 3 bases and 5 bases respectively, with 12 bases between them. Germline V gives CDR1 SGHRS, CDR2 YFSETQ. The CDR3 sequence is 13 residues long. The CDR3: CASSSDGGDEQYF. The CDR3 DNA sequence: TGCGCCAGCAGCTCGGACGGTGGAGACGAGCAGTACTTC.

This clonotype is medium-sized (0.01 to 0.1%) in the sample. The chain employs TRBV29-1 and TRBJ2-5, with 12 bases lining up with TRBD2. The trim removed 5 bases at V and 1 base at J, leaving 2 bases unmatched. CDR3 length: 14 amino acids. From germline, CDR1 is SQVTM and CDR2 ANQGSEA. This CDR3 reads CSVLAGGLQETQYF. CDR3 DNA: TGCAGCGTTCTAGCGGGAGGGCTCCAAGAGACCCAGTACTTC.

This clonotype has only a few counts. The V and J genes are TRBV4-2 and TRBJ1-4; 8 nucleotides agree with TRBD1. The CDR3 contains 16 residues. J was trimmed by 2 bases and V by 4 bases; bases with no gene match: 6. CDR1 and CDR2 from the germline V gene are LGHNA and YNFKEQ. Here the CDR3 reads CASSLGTGDTNEKLFF. The CDR3 DNA reads as TGTGCCAGCAGCCTAGGGACAGGCGATACTAATGAAAAACTGTTTTTT.

There are many counts of this clonotype. This sequence joins TRBV4-1 and TRBJ2-7; D unclear. In germline, CDR1 is MGHRA, CDR2 YSYEKL. The CDR3 runs to 13 residues. The V end was cut by 2 bases, the J end by 5 bases, with 10 bases between. In DNA form, the CDR3 reads TGCGCCAGCAGCCAATGGCTGGGCAACGAGCAGTACTTC. It codes for CASSQWLGNEQYF.

This rearrangement joins TRBV4-1 to TRBJ1-2; perhaps TRBD1 as D (5 bases). The CDR3 loop spans 18 amino acids. V shed 2 bases and J shed 4 bases, with 23 bases lying between them. Germline V gene sequence: CDR1 MGHRA, CDR2 YSYEKL. The CDR3 here is CASSQRESGTSSSYGYTF. Written as DNA, the CDR3 is TGCGCCAGCAGCCAACGCGAAAGTGGGACCTCCAGCTCCTATGGCTACACCTTC.

This clonotype was seen at least ten times. The CDR3 sequence is CSGRMNTEAFF. The CDR3 DNA reads TGCAGCGGCAGGATGAACACTGAAGCTTTCTTT. The rearrangement joins TRBV29-1 to TRBJ1-1, with D unclear. Germline CDR1 is SQVTM and CDR2 is ANQGSEA. Trimming pared 7 bases from V and 0 bases from J, leaving 6 bases between. The CDR3 extends over 11 amino acids.

This clonotype has only a few counts. This chain joins TRBV29-1 and TRBJ2-5; perhaps TRBD1 as D (6 bases). CDR1 is SQVTM, CDR2 ANQGSEA, per germline. The V end was cut by 2 bases, the J end by 4 bases, with 11 bases between. CDR3 length: 13 amino acids. This CDR3 is CSVEIRGRETQYF. The DNA of the CDR3 is TGCAGCGTTGAAATTAGGGGGAGAGAGACCCAGTACTTC.

This clonotype was seen ten or more times. The V call is TRBV6-6, the J call TRBJ2-3, with TRBD2 identical over 8 bases. This CDR3 spans 14 amino acids. Germline CDR1 is MNHNY and CDR2 is SVGAGI (reference sequence). The V gene end was trimmed by 6 bases and the J gene end by 5 bases; junction bases not matched to a gene: 7. The CDR3, as DNA: TGTGCCAGCAGCCCCGGGACTAGGAGAGATACGCAGTATTTT. Amino acid sequence: CASSPGTRRDTQYF.

This clonotype was seen many times. This rearrangement joins TRBV7-8 to TRBJ2-7; D is unclear. V lost 2 bases, J lost 3 bases, and 11 bases lay in between. The CDR3 extends over 14 amino acids. Germline values: CDR1 SGHVS, CDR2 FQNEAQ. The CDR3 DNA is TGTGCCAGCAGCTTAATGGTGATAGGCTACGAGCAGTACTTC. This codes for CASSLMVIGYEQYF.

This clonotype was counted ten times or more. The chain links TRBV28 to TRBJ2-7, with D perhaps matching TRBD2 (5 bases). Trimming took off 6 bases at V and 2 bases at J, with 5 bases between the two ends. This CDR3 comprises 11 residues. Per germline, CDR1 MDHEN and CDR2 SYDVKM. CDR3 in amino acids: CASSGAYEQYF. The DNA of the CDR3 is TGTGCCAGCAGCGGGGCCTACGAGCAGTACTTC.

V usage is TRBV18 and J usage is TRBJ1-1; D is ambiguous. This CDR3 has 13 residues. Per germline, CDR1 KGHSH and CDR2 LQKENI. Trimming took 6 bases from V and 1 from J, leaving 9 bases between them. In DNA, the CDR3 is TGTGCCAGCTCTCGCGACTGGAACACTGAAGCTTTCTTT. Its protein is CASSRDWNTEAFF.

This clonotype was picked up many times. The gene calls are TRBV18 and TRBJ2-1, with D maybe TRBD1 (7 bases). Germline lookup yields CDR1 KGHSH and CDR2 LQKENI. This CDR3 is built from 13 residues. V lost 3 bases and J lost 10, with 13 bases in between. The CDR3 sequence is CASSPLGGGEQFF. CDR3 nucleotide sequence: TGTGCCAGCTCACCGCTCGGAGGGGGCGAGCAGTTCTTC.

In the case of this clonotype: It may be a read error: a sequence one base away is much more abundant. In DNA form, the CDR3 reads TGTGCCGGCACCCCCGGAGGACACAGCACAGATACGCAGTATTTT. This sequence encodes CAGTPGGHSTDTQYF. The chain joins TRBV9 to TRBJ2-3, with D possibly called TRBD1 or TRBD2 (5 bases each). CDR3 length equals 15 residues. Deletions cut 10 bases from V and 0 bases from J, with 18 bases between. Germline lookup yields CDR1 SGDLS and CDR2 YYNGEE.

V is TRBV28 and J is TRBJ2-7; D is possibly TRBD1 (6 bases). This CDR3 has 16 residues. The V and J ends lost 6 bases and 2 bases respectively, with 20 bases between them. The germline CDR1 and CDR2 sequences are MDHEN and SYDVKM. CDR3 amino acids: CASSRGSGTRTYEQYF. In nucleotides, the CDR3 is TGTGCCAGCAGCCGGGGATCCGGGACAAGGACCTACGAGCAGTACTTC.

This clonotype has a count of ten or more. The rearrangement joins TRBV7-9 to TRBJ2-7, with a tentative D call TRBD1 (5 bases). The length of the CDR3 is 12 residues. V lost 8 bases, J lost 4 bases, and 12 bases lay in between. The germline V gene has CDR1 SEHNR and CDR2 FQNEAQ (reference sequence). In nucleotides, the CDR3 is TGTGCCAGCGGGGCAGGGAATTACGAGCAGTACTTC. Encoded protein: CASGAGNYEQYF.

This clonotype was counted at least ten times. The chain links TRBV2 to TRBJ2-4; tentatively, D is TRBD1 or TRBD2 (5 bases each). The V end was cut by 6 bases, the J end by 0 bases, with 12 bases between. The CDR3 is made up of 15 amino acids. Germline lookup yields CDR1 SNHLY and CDR2 FYNNEI. The CDR3 DNA reads TGTGCCAGCAGGTCCGGGACGATAGCCAAAAACATTCAGTACTTC. It translates to CASRSGTIAKNIQYF. The full variable domain, its missing parts supplied by reference TRBV2 and TRBJ2-4, is EPEVTQTPSHQVTQMGQEVILRCVPISNHLYFYWYRQILGQKVEFLVSFYNNEISEKSEIFDDQFSVERPDGSNFTLKIRSTKLEDSAMYFCASRSGTIAKNIQYFGAGTRLSVL.

The chain couples TRBV7-9 to TRBJ1-1; D is unresolved. The CDR3 loop spans 14 amino acids. Trimming left V 1 base short and J 3 bases short, with 9 bases between. CDR1 SEHNR and CDR2 FQNEAQ come from the germline V gene (reference sequence). The CDR3 coding sequence is TGTGCCAGCAGCTTAGATGACTTGGACACTGAAGCTTTCTTT. Encoded protein: CASSLDDLDTEAFF.

With respect to this clonotype: This may come from a read error, since a much larger clone is one base off. This chain uses TRBV7-9 with TRBJ2-7; TRBD1 agrees at 9 bases. The CDR3 covers 12 residues. Per the germline V gene, CDR1 is SEHNR and CDR2 is FQNEAQ (reference sequence). The CDR3 region has the DNA TGTGTCAGCTCGGGACAGGGCTACGAGCAGTACTTC. Protein: CVSSGQGYEQYF.